These T cell receptor beta chains were read from a single sample in a study of T-cell reconstitution after alpha-beta-depleted transplantation in children. TCRdb passed the PCR reads through MiXCR, listing each CDR3 protein once. This sample has fewer than 550,000 distinct CDR3 sequences, with more than 9% found just once. The input for sequencing was PBMCs, taken before TCRalphabeta/CD19-depleted stem cell transplant. Source of these receptors: a child under 10 years old with inherited bone marrow failure, due to receive a stem cell transplant. The CDR3 runs from the conserved cysteine through the conserved F or W. The D gene is left open where the match is weak. Only part of the rows carry a size: once, few, many, or a class if the clone is expanded.

clone size,D gene,CDR3 length,J gene,V gene,CDR3 DNA,CDR3 protein
many,.,16,TRBJ2-1,TRBV29-1,TGCAGCGTTGAAGTAGGGACCTATAGAACCTACAATGAGCAGTTCTTC,CSVEVGTYRTYNEQFF
many,TRBD1,16,TRBJ2-1,TRBV4-2,TGTGCCAGCAGCCAACGTGGGACAGGGGATTTCAATGAGCAGTTCTTC,CASSQRGTGDFNEQFF
few,.,16,TRBJ2-7,TRBV12-5,TGTGCTAGTGGTTCCCAGGGGGGGGGCTCTATCGACGAGCAGTACTTC,CASGSQGGGSIDEQYF
many,TRBD2,13,TRBJ2-7,TRBV3-1,TGCGCCAGCAGCCAAGCGGGAGGCTACGAGCAGTACTTC,CASSQAGGYEQYF
many,.,11,TRBJ1-1,TRBV29-1,TGCAGCTCAGGACGGGACACTGAAGCTTTCTTT,CSSGRDTEAFF
many,.,13,TRBJ1-2,TRBV29-1,TGCAGCGTTGAAGAGAAGCGGAACTATGGCTACACCTTC,CSVEEKRNYGYTF
many,.,14,TRBJ1-1,TRBV5-1,TGCGCCAGCAGCCCGGGGACCCATGGGACTGAAGCTTTCTTT,CASSPGTHGTEAFF
.,.,14,TRBJ2-7,TRBV7-9,TGTGCCAGCAGCTTAGCGAGAGGGCAGAACGAGCAGTACTTC,CASSLARGQNEQYF
many,.,15,TRBJ1-5,TRBV6-5,TGTGCCAGCAGTTACTCGGTGGCCTTGGTAGAGCCCCAGCATTTT,CASSYSVALVEPQHF
many,TRBD1,17,TRBJ2-3,TRBV7-6,TGTGCCAGCATCACAGGTCGTATAGGGGGCCGCACAGATACGCAGTATTTT,CASITGRIGGRTDTQYF
.,TRBD2,20,TRBJ2-1,TRBV28,TGTGCCAGCAGTTTAGGTTCGTTCGGACTAGCGGGAAGCTCCTACAATGAGCAGTTCTTC,CASSLGSFGLAGSSYNEQFF
many,TRBD1,13,TRBJ1-1,TRBV30,TGTGCCTGGGAGACAGGGTGGAACACTGAAGCTTTCTTT,CAWETGWNTEAFF
.,TRBD2,17,TRBJ2-1,TRBV24-1,TGTGCCACCAGTAACCCGGCTGCGGGAGGAAGGTACAATGAGCAGTTCTTC,CATSNPAAGGRYNEQFF
many,.,16,TRBJ1-5,TRBV29-1,TGCAGCGTCCCGGGATCGCCGAGGGGGACAAATCAGCCCCAGCATTTT,CSVPGSPRGTNQPQHF
many,.,14,TRBJ2-7,TRBV5-1,TGCGCCAGCAGCTTGTCTGCGGAATATACGTCTCAGTACTTC,CASSLSAEYTSQYF
.,TRBD2,19,TRBJ2-1,TRBV12-3/TRBV12-4,TGTGCCAGCAGTACCCTAGGAGCGGGAGTTCCGCTGGGTGGCAATGAGCAGTTCTTC,CASSTLGAGVPLGGNEQFF
many,.,12,TRBJ2-3,TRBV20-1,TGCAGCCAACTAGGTGGCACAGATACGCAGTATTTT,CSQLGGTDTQYF
many,.,14,TRBJ2-2,TRBV6-1,TGTGCCAGCAGACCCACCGTAGTGACCGGGGAGCTGTTTTTT,CASRPTVVTGELFF
many,.,18,TRBJ1-2,TRBV4-2,TGTGCCAGCAGCCAAGACTCCCCGACTTCCGGGACGCCATATGGCTACACCTTC,CASSQDSPTSGTPYGYTF
.,.,16,TRBJ1-1,TRBV6-1,TGTGCCAGCACCAACCCCAACCGGGTCAGGATCCCTGAAGCTTTCTTT,CASTNPNRVRIPEAFF
many,.,12,TRBJ2-7,TRBV7-9,TGTGCCAGCAGCTTTGGGGGGGCCGAGCAGTACTTC,CASSFGGAEQYF
few,.,16,TRBJ2-2,TRBV6-5,TGTGCCAGCAAGCCAGTCTGGGAAGGGTGGGCCGGGGAGCTGTTTTTT,CASKPVWEGWAGELFF
.,.,15,TRBJ2-2,TRBV5-1,TGCGCCAGCAGCTTTTTCAGAGATAACACCGGGGAGCTGTTTTTT,CASSFFRDNTGELFF
many,.,15,TRBJ2-7,TRBV5-1,TGCGCCAGCAGCGAAGGCCCCGGGACGGCCTACGAGCAGTACTTC,CASSEGPGTAYEQYF
many,.,13,TRBJ2-3,TRBV29-1,TGCAGCGTTGGAGACGGAGTAGCAGATACGCAGTATTTT,CSVGDGVADTQYF
many,.,15,TRBJ2-7,TRBV28,TGTGCCAGCAGCCTGTCTTGGGGGATTCTATACGAGCAGTACTTC,CASSLSWGILYEQYF
few,.,17,TRBJ2-1,TRBV7-2,TGTGCCAGCAGCTCGGACCGGGACTCGAGATTCTACAATGAGCAGTTCTTC,CASSSDRDSRFYNEQFF
many,TRBD1,18,TRBJ1-2,TRBV4-2,TGTGCCAGCAGCCGGGGAGATTTTGGACAGGGCAACAACTATGGCTACACCTTC,CASSRGDFGQGNNYGYTF
.,.,13,TRBJ1-1,TRBV5-1,TGCGCCAGCAGGCGAGGGGTGGATACTGAAGCTTTCTTT,CASRRGVDTEAFF
many,TRBD1,14,TRBJ2-3,TRBV12-3/TRBV12-4,TGTGCCAGCAGTGTAACAGGGGTTCCAGATACGCAGTATTTT,CASSVTGVPDTQYF
many,TRBD1,15,TRBJ2-5,TRBV7-9,TGTGCCAGCAGCCTGGCTTCAGGGGGCCAAGAGACCCAGTACTTC,CASSLASGGQETQYF
many,.,13,TRBJ2-3,TRBV7-2,TGTGCCAGCAGCGATATAGGCACAGATACGCAGTATTTT,CASSDIGTDTQYF
many,.,14,TRBJ2-7,TRBV4-1,TGCGCCAGCAGCCAAGACAGGGTAGGGTACGAGCAGTACTTC,CASSQDRVGYEQYF
many,.,16,TRBJ1-2,TRBV6-1,TGTGCCAGCAGTGAAGGAGGGACGGGGTTCTATGGAGGCTACACCTTC,CASSEGGTGFYGGYTF
many,TRBD2,20,TRBJ2-2,TRBV5-1,TGCGCCAGCAGCCGTACTAAAACTAGCGGGAGGGTCCGGAACACCGGGGAGCTGTTTTTT,CASSRTKTSGRVRNTGELFF
many,.,16,TRBJ1-5,TRBV5-1,TGCGCCAGCAGCTTGGACACTCCCTTCAGCAATCAGCCCCAGCATTTT,CASSLDTPFSNQPQHF
.,TRBD2,14,TRBJ2-3,TRBV30,TGTGCCTGGAGTGGACTAGCGGGACCAGATACGCAGTATTTT,CAWSGLAGPDTQYF
many,TRBD1,14,TRBJ2-7,TRBV4-3,TGCGCCAGCAGCCTCGGGACAGGGTTCTACGAGCAGTACTTC,CASSLGTGFYEQYF
.,.,15,TRBJ1-2,TRBV5-1,TGCGCCAGCAGCTTGGGCGGGGGGCTTGACTATGGCTACACCTTC,CASSLGGGLDYGYTF
many,.,17,TRBJ2-1,TRBV4-2,TGTGCCAGCAGCCAAGAACGGGCTAGCGGAGGGGGCAATGAGCAGTTCTTC,CASSQERASGGGNEQFF
.,.,15,TRBJ2-3,TRBV7-9,TGTGCCAGCAGCTTCGAATTATGGGAAACAGATACGCAGTATTTT,CASSFELWETDTQYF
few,TRBD1,18,TRBJ1-2,TRBV18,TGTGCCAGCTCACCACTAACCAAGACAGGGGGAATGAACTATGGCTACACCTTC,CASSPLTKTGGMNYGYTF
many,.,15,TRBJ1-2,TRBV5-6,TGTGCCAGCAGCTTGTTCCCGGGTCTAACTGGTGGCTACACCTTC,CASSLFPGLTGGYTF
.,.,14,TRBJ2-1,TRBV14,TGTGCCAGCAGCCAAGCGGCCAGCGGAGATGAGCAGTTCTTC,CASSQAASGDEQFF
many,.,14,TRBJ2-2,TRBV5-1,TGCGCCAGCAGCTTGCAGAGCTTCACCGGGGAGCTGTTTTTT,CASSLQSFTGELFF
many,TRBD2,15,TRBJ2-1,TRBV7-8,TGTGCCAGCAGCTTAGGCGGGACTAGCTTGAATGAGCAGTTCTTC,CASSLGGTSLNEQFF
many,.,18,TRBJ2-1,TRBV7-8,TGTGCCAGCAGCGCCCTGGTTTGGTCGAGCGGCTCCTACAATGAGCAGTTCTTC,CASSALVWSSGSYNEQFF
many,.,12,TRBJ1-6,TRBV11-2,TGTGCCAGCAGCTTAGAAAATTCACCCCTCCACTTT,CASSLENSPLHF
.,.,11,TRBJ2-1,TRBV20-1,TGCAGTGCTCCCAAGATGAATGAGCAGTTCTTC,CSAPKMNEQFF
many,.,12,TRBJ1-2,TRBV20-1,TGCAGTGCTGCCCCCACTAACTATGGCTACACCTTC,CSAAPTNYGYTF
.,.,17,TRBJ2-7,TRBV15,TGTGCCACCAGCAGAGATCTCGTCTCGGACACTGGCGACGAGCAGTACTTC,CATSRDLVSDTGDEQYF
few,.,13,TRBJ1-5,TRBV6-1,TGTGCCAGCAGTGAATTTCGTAATCAGCCCCAGCATTTT,CASSEFRNQPQHF
many,.,18,TRBJ1-5,TRBV12-3/TRBV12-4,TGTGCCAGCAGTTTAGGGGGGAGGTGGGGGAAGAAGAATCAGCCCCAGCATTTT,CASSLGGRWGKKNQPQHF
many,.,12,TRBJ2-3,TRBV2,TGTGCCAGCTGCGGCCTGGAAGATACGCAGTATTTT,CASCGLEDTQYF
many,.,14,TRBJ1-3,TRBV5-1,TGCGCCAGCAGCTCGACGGTCTCTGGAAACACCATATATTTT,CASSSTVSGNTIYF
many,TRBD2,15,TRBJ2-2,TRBV10-2,TGCGCCAGCAGCGGGACTAGAGGATACACCGGGGAGCTGTTTTTT,CASSGTRGYTGELFF
many,.,17,TRBJ2-3,TRBV4-3,TGCGCCAGCAGCCCGGGGGTGGATTCTAGGGGCACAGATACGCAGTATTTT,CASSPGVDSRGTDTQYF
many,.,13,TRBJ2-2,TRBV12-3/TRBV12-4,TGTGCCAGCAGCCCGGGTAACACCGGGGAGCTGTTTTTT,CASSPGNTGELFF
many,TRBD1,13,TRBJ2-7,TRBV30,TGTGCCTGGAGTCCGGGACAGTTCCACGAGCAGTACTTC,CAWSPGQFHEQYF